Sequencing of this TCR beta chain was carried out in a study of human T cells and chemical hapten exposure. MiXCR was run by TCRdb on the RACE reads, yielding one entry per CDR3 protein. The top ten hold 1.4% of the sample, which has just over 70,000 distinct CDR3 sequences, 8.5% to 14% seen once. Trimming cost V 2 bases and J 12 bases, with 11 bases left between them. Germline V gene lookup returns CDR1 WSHSY and CDR2 SAAADI. This CDR3 has 12 amino acids. Documented time point: patch test 3, about 24 weeks after DPC sensitization. Noted treatment: therapeutic diphenylcyclopropenone sensitization with weekly scalp DPC. This clonotype has just one count.

This clonotype was obtained from a woman aged 50 to 60 with alopecia areata. Some clones in this sample may be carry-over from other donors' samples. The V gene is TRBV10-2, the J gene TRBJ2-1; D is possibly TRBD1 (6 bases). The starting material was whole blood, obtained in connection with sensitization to the hapten diphenylcyclopropenone (DPC). The CDR3: CASSEMGAGQFF. CDR3 nucleotide sequence: TGCGCCAGCAGTGAGATGGGGGCTGGGCAGTTCTTC.